The present T cell receptor beta chain was sequenced within a study of T cells after yellow fever vaccination. V dropped 0 bases and J dropped 12 bases, with 10 bases sitting between them. The CDR3 sequence is 12 residues long. Germline V lookup: CDR1 SGHRS, CDR2 YFSETQ. It was through 5'RACE template switching that TCR cDNA was made, with a universal primer site and UMIs added. TCRdb ran MiXCR on the 5' RACE reads and lists one entry per CDR3 protein. The sample contains 450,000 to 550,000 distinct CDR3 sequences, about a fifth of which appear only once. This clonotype was detected many times. The sequence came from a young man who received the YFV17D yellow fever vaccine. The genes are TRBV5-1 and TRBJ2-1, with D perhaps TRBD2 (6 bases). The material sequenced was PBMCs, taken 21 days after the first yellow fever vaccination. The CDR3 DNA reads TGCGCCAGCAGCTTGGAGGCGGGGTCGCAGTTCTTC. Its protein product is CASSLEAGSQFF.